This TCR beta chain appears in the sequencing data of a study of control samples from healthy donors and cancer patients. Only in-frame clones appear in the TCRdb table, and some are missing; sequencing was by immunoSEQ multiplex PCR. Of around 200,000 clones listed, roughly 89% are singletons. Germline CDR1 SGHTS, CDR2 YDEGEE. Trimming left V 1 base short and J 0 bases short, with 7 bases between. This CDR3 spans 14 amino acids. Sequencing was performed on blood. This sequence joins TRBV5-8 and TRBJ1-1; D ambiguous. This clonotype was sampled from a woman aged 25 to 45 in good health. The CDR3: CASSLNSLNTEAFF. The CDR3 region has the DNA TGTGCCAGCAGCTTGAACAGCTTGAACACTGAAGCTTTCTTT.